The T cell receptor (beta chain) under discussion was sequenced for a study of blood T cell repertoires in COVID-19. The assay was immunoSEQ multiplex PCR, and TCRdb's table has in-frame clones only and misses some. The table includes around 320,000 clones, nearly 90% detected once. Germline values: CDR1 SGDLS, CDR2 YYNGEE. The CDR3 consists of 13 residues. The sequenced sample was peripheral blood. The TCR comes from a woman aged 30 to 39 with COVID-19, enrolled during active disease. The chain links TRBV9 to TRBJ1-2; a weak D match, TRBD1 (6 bases). CDR3 region: CITAQGKDYGYTF. In nucleotides, the CDR3 is TGTATCACAGCCCAGGGGAAAGACTATGGCTACACCTTC.